These 27 T cell receptor beta chains originate from one sample sequenced in a study of shared clonotypes between healthy human individuals. Measured with immunoSEQ multiplex PCR; TCRdb has only the in-frame clones, and not every one. The sample shows about 2.3 million clones, 85% to 95% of them seen only once. Sequences were obtained from naive CD4+ T cells from PBMCs. Specified subset: CD45RA+ positively selected. These receptors were obtained from a man between 18 and 35 years old in good health. Some clones in this sample may be carry-over from other donors' samples.

The chain uses TRBV9 and TRBJ2-2; weak D call: TRBD1 (6 bases). The CDR3 contains 16 residues. Between the trimmed V and J ends, which lost 0 bases and 1 base, there was a span of 10 bases. CDR1 is SGDLS and CDR2 is YYNGEE in the germline V gene. CDR3 nucleotides: TGTGCCAGCAGCGTAGTTGGGGGCCAGAACACCGGGGAGCTGTTTTTT. Its protein product is CASSVVGGQNTGELFF.

The chain carries TRBV11-3 and TRBJ2-3; D unclear. V was trimmed by 2 bases and J by 0 bases, leaving 6 bases between them. The V gene's germline CDR1 is SGHNT and CDR2 YENEEA. CDR3 length equals 14 residues. Here the CDR3 reads CASSLSRSTDTQYF. Written as DNA, the CDR3 is TGTGCCAGCAGCTTATCCAGGAGCACAGATACGCAGTATTTT.

The chain joins TRBV4-2 to TRBJ1-1, with TRBD1 identical over 8 bases. This CDR3 is 14 amino acids long. With V trimmed by 7 bases and J by 4 bases, 8 bases remained unmatched. Germline lookup yields CDR1 LGHNA and CDR2 YNFKEQ. For the CDR3, the DNA is TGTGCCAGCACGGACAGGGCGTCGCGCACTGAAGCTTTCTTT. It translates to CASTDRASRTEAFF.

The V and J genes are TRBV7-9 and TRBJ2-7; 7 nucleotides match TRBD1. The CDR3 spans 15 residues. The germline V gene has CDR1 SEHNR and CDR2 FQNEAQ (reference sequence). With V trimmed by 5 bases and J by 4 bases, 11 bases remained unmatched. The CDR3 loop is CASSNPGTAFYEQYF. The DNA for the CDR3 is TGTGCCAGCAGCAACCCCGGGACAGCCTTTTACGAGCAGTACTTC.

V is TRBV7-2 and J is TRBJ2-1, with TRBD2 matching over 9 bases. CDR1 and CDR2 from the germline V gene are SGHTA and FQGNSA. V trimming: 2 bases; J trimming: 5 bases; junction bases outside the gene matches: 7. CDR3 length: 16 amino acids. The CDR3 loop reads CASSLLSTSGNNEQFF. In nucleotides, the CDR3 is TGTGCCAGCAGCTTACTGTCGACTAGCGGTAACAATGAGCAGTTCTTC.

The chain combines TRBV29-1 with TRBJ2-3; tentatively, D is TRBD2 (5 bases). Looked up from germline, CDR1 is SQVTM and CDR2 is ANQGSEA. V was cut by 0 bases and J by 6 bases, with 7 bases left in between. CDR3 length equals 12 residues. The CDR3 nucleotides are TGCAGCGTTGAAGATGGCGGGGATACGCAGTATTTT. Translating gives CSVEDGGDTQYF.

V is TRBV5-1 and J is TRBJ2-7; a weak D match, TRBD2 (6 bases). This CDR3 is built from 14 residues. Germline loops: CDR1 SGHRS, CDR2 YFSETQ. Trimming took off 3 bases at V and 3 bases at J, with 13 bases between the two ends. CDR3 coding DNA: TGCGCCAGCAGCTCGGGACTGATCCTCTACGAGCAGTACTTC. Residues: CASSSGLILYEQYF.

The chain has TRBV7-9 and TRBJ1-6; D gene ambiguous. CDR3 length: 11 residues. Per germline, CDR1 SEHNR and CDR2 FQNEAQ (reference sequence). The V end was cut by 4 bases, the J end by 10 bases, with 5 bases between. The CDR3 region has the DNA TGTGCCAGCAGCTCGGCGTCACCCCTCCACTTT. Its protein is CASSSASPLHF. The full variable domain, rest sourced from reference TRBV7-9 and TRBJ1-6, is DTGVSQNPRHKITKRGQNVTFRCDPISEHNRLYWYRQTLGQGPEFLTYFQNEAQLEKSRLLSDRFSAERPKGSFSTLEIQRTEQGDSAMYLCASSSASPLHFGNGTRLTVT.

The chain joins TRBV6-1 to TRBJ1-5; no clear D gene. Germline V gene lookup returns CDR1 MNHNS and CDR2 SASEGT. The CDR3 loop spans 15 amino acids. V was trimmed by 6 bases and J by 5 bases, leaving 17 bases between them. The CDR3 loop reads CASREQSLSYQPQHF. In nucleotides, the CDR3 is TGTGCCAGCAGAGAACAGTCCCTTTCCTATCAGCCCCAGCATTTT.

The chain links TRBV7-3 to TRBJ2-1; 13 bases fit TRBD2. The CDR3 runs to 16 residues. Looked up from germline, CDR1 is SGHTA and CDR2 is FQGTGA. The J segment lost 4 bases and the V segment lost 4 bases, leaving 4 bases of the junction unmatched. The CDR3: CASSSGLAGRYNEQFF. CDR3 in DNA: TGTGCCAGCAGCTCGGGACTAGCGGGACGGTACAATGAGCAGTTCTTC.

The V gene is TRBV7-9, the J gene TRBJ1-1; D perhaps matches TRBD1 (5 bases). The CDR3 is 15 residues long. V lost 5 bases and J 5 bases, leaving 18 bases between the germline ends. Germline V lookup: CDR1 SEHNR, CDR2 FQNEAQ (reference sequence). The CDR3, as DNA: TGTGCCAGCAGCCCGATAGGGGCTGCCGGGACTGAAGCTTTCTTT. Translating gives CASSPIGAAGTEAFF. Using reference TRBV7-9 and TRBJ1-1 for the parts outside the CDR3, the full variable domain is DTGVSQNPRHKITKRGQNVTFRCDPISEHNRLYWYRQTLGQGPEFLTYFQNEAQLEKSRLLSDRFSAERPKGSFSTLEIQRTEQGDSAMYLCASSPIGAAGTEAFFGQGTRLTVV.

This rearrangement joins TRBV29-1 to TRBJ2-3, with D hard to call. V was pared by 4 bases and J by 0 bases, with 11 bases between. The length of the CDR3 is 14 residues. Germline V gene sequence: CDR1 SQVTM, CDR2 ANQGSEA. CDR3 loop: CSVGVASSTDTQYF. The CDR3 DNA is TGCAGCGTTGGTGTAGCCTCGAGCACAGATACGCAGTATTTT.

This chain connects TRBV2 to TRBJ2-5; D tentatively fits TRBD1 or TRBD2 (6 bases each). The ends were cut back, 6 bases at V and 4 bases at J, with 18 bases in the middle. The CDR3 is 15 amino acids. Per the germline V gene, CDR1 is SNHLY and CDR2 is FYNNEI. The CDR3 DNA sequence: TGTGCCAGCAGGATAGCCAGCGGAGGGGGAGAGACCCAGTACTTC. It translates to CASRIASGGGETQYF. The whole variable domain, filled in from reference TRBV2 and TRBJ2-5, reads EPEVTQTPSHQVTQMGQEVILRCVPISNHLYFYWYRQILGQKVEFLVSFYNNEISEKSEIFDDQFSVERPDGSNFTLKIRSTKLEDSAMYFCASRIASGGGETQYFGPGTRLLVL.

The chain joins TRBV7-2 to TRBJ1-5; D is possibly TRBD1 (5 bases). Germline CDR1 is SGHTA and CDR2 is FQGNSA. The CDR3 consists of 12 residues. Trimming removed 6 bases from V and 6 bases from J, with 9 bases in between. The CDR3: CASRQGGQPQHF. The CDR3 DNA sequence: TGTGCCAGCAGGCAGGGCGGTCAGCCCCAGCATTTT.

The chain employs TRBV29-1 and TRBJ1-3; no definite D call. Trimming removed 4 bases at V and 4 bases at J, with 11 bases between. Germline V gives CDR1 SQVTM, CDR2 ANQGSEA. This CDR3 has 13 amino acids. CDR3 region: CSVGPSEGNTIYF. For the CDR3, the DNA is TGCAGCGTTGGACCCTCTGAAGGAAACACCATATATTTT.

J is TRBJ2-4 and V is TRBV27; possibly TRBD1 for D (5 bases). The CDR3 consists of 17 residues. Trimming pared 7 bases from V and 1 base from J, leaving 20 bases between. Germline V gene lookup returns CDR1 MNHEY and CDR2 SMNVEV (reference sequence). DNA of the CDR3: TGTGCCAGCACCCTAAAATGGCAGGCAGGGGCCAAAAACATTCAGTACTTC. Translating it yields CASTLKWQAGAKNIQYF.

The V gene is TRBV28, the J gene TRBJ2-2; D may correspond to TRBD1 or TRBD2 (5 bases each). The V end lost 7 bases, the J end lost 5 bases, and 23 bases lay between the germline ends. This CDR3 spans 17 amino acids. Germline V CDR1 and CDR2: MDHEN, SYDVKM. The CDR3 reads CASKLTGPRTRTGELFF. As DNA, the CDR3 is TGTGCCAGCAAACTCACGGGACCCCGAACGAGGACCGGGGAGCTGTTTTTT. The variable domain in full, with the rest retrieved from reference TRBV28 and TRBJ2-2, is DVKVTQSSRYLVKRTGEKVFLECVQDMDHENMFWYRQDPGLGLRLIYFSYDVKMKEKGDIPEGYSVSREKKERFSLILESASTNQTSMYLCASKLTGPRTRTGELFFGEGSRLTVL.

The gene calls are TRBV27 and TRBJ1-4; tentative D call: TRBD1 (6 bases). The V gene's germline CDR1 is MNHEY and CDR2 SMNVEV (reference sequence). The length of the CDR3 is 14 residues. Trimming stripped 1 base from V and 7 bases from J, with 10 bases between. CDR3 region: CASSLLQGGEKLFF. The DNA for the CDR3 is TGTGCCAGCAGTTTATTACAGGGCGGTGAAAAACTGTTTTTT.

The V and J genes are TRBV7-8 and TRBJ1-1; tentative D call: TRBD1 (5 bases). The CDR3 totals 20 residues. V gave up 4 bases and J gave up 7 bases, with 34 bases separating them. Germline V lookup: CDR1 SGHVS, CDR2 FQNEAQ. This CDR3 reads CASSSHPILIGAAALGEAFF. The CDR3 DNA sequence: TGTGCCAGCAGCTCACACCCTATCCTTATAGGGGCGGCGGCGTTGGGTGAAGCTTTCTTT.

The rearrangement joins TRBV6-5 to TRBJ2-7; 7 bases map to TRBD1. The junction had 3 bases not matched to a gene; V was cut back by 7 bases and J by 0 bases. CDR3 length: 13 residues. Looked up from germline, CDR1 is MNHEY and CDR2 is SVGAGI. DNA for the CDR3: TGTGCCAGCACCCCAGGGGGCTCCTACGAGCAGTACTTC. Translating it yields CASTPGGSYEQYF.

The genes are TRBV7-2 and TRBJ2-1; D perhaps matches TRBD2 (5 bases). The germline V gene encodes CDR1 SGHTA and CDR2 FQGNSA. The germline V and J ends were trimmed by 0 bases and 6 bases, with 9 bases remaining between them. The CDR3 runs to 14 residues. In DNA, the CDR3 is TGTGCCAGCAGCTTAGCCCTAGCAGGCAATGAGCAGTTCTTC. Protein sequence: CASSLALAGNEQFF.

The V call is TRBV5-1, the J call TRBJ2-5, with 7 bases aligning to TRBD2. Germline CDR1 SGHRS, CDR2 YFSETQ. The trim removed 3 bases at V and 5 bases at J, leaving 7 bases unmatched. CDR3 length equals 14 residues. CDR3 bases: TGCGCCAGCAGCTCCGAACTAGCGCTGGAGACCCAGTACTTC. This encodes CASSSELALETQYF.

This clone was found a few times. This chain uses TRBV6-6 with TRBJ2-7, with TRBD1 identical over 7 bases. The CDR3 is 12 residues long. CDR1 is MNHNY and CDR2 is SVGAGI in the germline V gene (reference sequence). V dropped 6 bases and J dropped 1; count of bases not matched to a gene: 0. CDR3 nucleotides: TGTGCCAGCAGGGACAGGTCCTACGAGCAGTACTTC. This gives the protein CASRDRSYEQYF.

The V and J genes are TRBV7-9 and TRBJ2-2, with TRBD2 matching over 12 bases. Germline-derived CDR1 and CDR2 are SEHNR and FQNEAQ (reference sequence). The trim removed 5 bases at V and 6 bases at J, leaving 7 bases unmatched. CDR3 length equals 16 residues. The DNA of the CDR3 is TGTGCCAGCAGCCCTCGACTAGCGGGAGAATCCGGGGAGCTGTTTTTT. It translates to CASSPRLAGESGELFF.

The gene calls are TRBV30 and TRBJ2-1, with D unclear. Germline V gene data show CDR1 as GTSNPN and CDR2 as SVGIG (reference sequence). Trimming removed 1 base at V and 2 bases at J, with 9 bases between. The CDR3 consists of 14 residues. CDR3 loop: CAWSALGAYNEQFF. As DNA, the CDR3 is TGTGCCTGGAGTGCCCTTGGGGCCTACAATGAGCAGTTCTTC.

This clone came up once. Other nucleotide sequences from this sample produce the same CDR3. The rearrangement uses TRBV6-5 and TRBJ2-3; TRBD1 aligns across 8 bases. V lost 6 bases, J lost 6 bases, and 2 bases stayed unmatched. Germline loops: CDR1 MNHEY, CDR2 SVGAGI. The CDR3 has 12 residues. This CDR3 reads CASRTGADTQYF. For the CDR3, the DNA is TGTGCCAGCAGGACAGGGGCCGATACGCAGTATTTT.

This clone was counted once. V is TRBV6-6 and J is TRBJ2-1, with 10 bases aligning to TRBD2. V shed 4 bases, J shed 9 bases, and the junction held 12 bases outside the gene matches. This CDR3 region has 16 residues. CDR1 is MNHNY, CDR2 SVGAGI, per germline (reference sequence). CDR3 nucleotide sequence: TGTGCCAGCAGTTTGCAAGCGGGAGGGATCACCGGTGAGCAGTTCTTC. Translated: CASSLQAGGITGEQFF.